These 2 T cell receptor beta chains came from one sample sequenced in a study of blood T cell repertoires in COVID-19. The repertoire was sequenced with immunoSEQ multiplex PCR; TCRdb's copy has only in-frame clones and lacks some. The sample carries around 200,000 clones, over 75% recorded once. The sample was peripheral blood. Receptor source: a man aged 60-69 years with acute or convalescent COVID-19.

The chain links TRBV5-1 to TRBJ1-1; 9 bases agree with TRBD1. The germline V gene encodes CDR1 SGHRS and CDR2 YFSETQ. The trim removed 4 bases at V and 6 bases at J, leaving 10 bases unmatched. This CDR3 spans 15 amino acids. CDR3 sequence (DNA): TGCGCCAGCAGCCCAGGAGGACAGGGGTTCGCTGAAGCTTTCTTT. As protein: CASSPGGQGFAEAFF.

The V call is TRBV29-1, the J call TRBJ2-1; 8 positions match TRBD1. This CDR3 is built from 14 residues. J gave up 4 bases and V 3 bases, and 5 bases lay outside the gene matches. Germline CDR1 is SQVTM and CDR2 is ANQGSEA. The CDR3, as DNA: TGCAGCGTTGACCCGGGACAGGAGTACAATGAGCAGTTCTTC. Protein product: CSVDPGQEYNEQFF.